This passage covers 23 T cell receptor beta chains from one sample sequenced in a study of post-analysis software for immune sequencing data. Unique-molecular-identifier-tagged TCR beta cDNA libraries were used. TCRdb redid the calling of the PCR reads with MiXCR, one entry per CDR3 protein. The table includes fewer than 550,000 distinct CDR3 sequences, around a third detected once. Study conclusions and caveats: Roughly five TRBV segments were significantly more frequent in patients than in controls. TRBV5-6, TRBV5-1 and TRBV20-1 were among these segments.

No antigen has been assigned to these receptors. Sequenced material: blood. The origin of the receptors is a girl aged 2-17 years with multiple sclerosis.

CDR3 protein: CASSVSASVEKLFF. The CDR3 DNA is TGTGCCAGCAGCGTTTCCGCGTCGGTCGAAAAACTGTTTTTT. V gene TRBV9 combines with J gene TRBJ1-4; D is undetermined. Germline CDR1 SGDLS, CDR2 YYNGEE. The CDR3 sequence is 14 residues long. Trimming pared 2 bases from V and 8 bases from J, leaving 13 bases between.

The gene calls are TRBV9 and TRBJ1-1; D uncertain. This CDR3 region has 14 residues. V was clipped by 6 bases and J by 3 bases, with 15 bases between them. CDR1 is SGDLS and CDR2 is YYNGEE in the germline V gene. The CDR3 DNA sequence: TGTGCCAGCACCTTCGGATCTGGGGACACTGAAGCTTTCTTT. It translates to CASTFGSGDTEAFF.

The rearrangement links TRBV24-1 to TRBJ1-1, with D maybe TRBD1 (6 bases). This CDR3 contains 15 residues. V was pared by 6 bases and J by 4 bases, with 17 bases between. CDR1 KGHDR and CDR2 SFDVKD come from the germline V gene. CDR3 region: CATSIAGARGTEAFF. The CDR3 region has the DNA TGTGCCACCAGTATTGCGGGGGCAAGGGGCACTGAAGCTTTCTTT.

The chain combines TRBV7-2 with TRBJ2-5; the D gene is possibly TRBD2 (6 bases). The CDR3 spans 15 residues. Per germline, CDR1 SGHTA and CDR2 FQGNSA. V lost 0 bases and J lost 3, with 11 bases in between. The DNA for the CDR3 is TGTGCCAGCAGCTTAGCCGCGGGACCAGAAGAGACCCAGTACTTC. Residues: CASSLAAGPEETQYF.

The gene calls are TRBV28 and TRBJ2-3; TRBD2 might be the D (6 bases). The CDR3 sequence is 13 residues long. CDR1 is MDHEN, CDR2 SYDVKM, per germline. The ends were cut back, 6 bases at V and 7 bases at J, with 14 bases in the middle. DNA of the CDR3: TGTGCCAGCAGCCCCGGAGGGTTGAATACGCAGTATTTT. It yields the protein CASSPGGLNTQYF. The complete variable domain, with remaining parts taken from reference TRBV28 and TRBJ2-3, reads DVKVTQSSRYLVKRTGEKVFLECVQDMDHENMFWYRQDPGLGLRLIYFSYDVKMKEKGDIPEGYSVSREKKERFSLILESASTNQTSMYLCASSPGGLNTQYFGPGTRLTVL.

The chain recombines TRBV29-1 with TRBJ2-2, with D perhaps TRBD1 or TRBD2 (5 bases each). This CDR3 has 12 amino acids. Trimming shortened V by 8 bases and J by 13 bases, and 20 bases separated the two germline ends. Germline V gene sequence: CDR1 SQVTM, CDR2 ANQGSEA. DNA of the CDR3: TGCAGCCCCCCCGGGACCCTCTTCGGGCTGTTTTTT. Its translation: CSPPGTLFGLFF.

The chain carries TRBV12-3 or TRBV12-4 and TRBJ2-3; D tentatively fits TRBD1 or TRBD2 (5 bases each). CDR3 size: 15 residues. Deletions cut 7 bases from V and 2 bases from J, with 16 bases between. The CDR3, as DNA: TGTGCCAGCACCCAACGGGGCAGTTTCACAGATACGCAGTATTTT. The encoded protein is CASTQRGSFTDTQYF.

CDR3 loop: CASRLGLSSPLHF. The CDR3 DNA reads as TGTGCCAGCAGGTTAGGACTGTCTTCACCCCTCCACTTT. The rearrangement links TRBV6-5 to TRBJ1-6; no firm D call. Trimming shortened V by 6 bases and J by 9 bases, and 12 bases separated the two germline ends. This CDR3 is built from 13 residues. CDR1 and CDR2 (germline): MNHEY, SVGAGI.

The J gene is TRBJ2-7, the V gene TRBV4-2; D possibly uses TRBD1 or TRBD2 (5 bases each). The V gene's germline CDR1 is LGHNA and CDR2 YNFKEQ. V lost 1 base and J lost 2, with 15 bases in between. The length of the CDR3 is 16 residues. Here the CDR3 reads CASSQVIRGDPYEQYF. In DNA form, the CDR3 reads TGTGCCAGCAGCCAAGTTATAAGAGGGGACCCCTACGAGCAGTACTTC.

This chain uses TRBV20-1 with TRBJ2-1; D unclear. The CDR3 runs to 16 residues. Trimming removed 5 bases from V and 0 bases from J, with 17 bases in between. The germline V gene has CDR1 DFQATT and CDR2 SNEGSKA (reference sequence). In DNA, the CDR3 is TGCAGTGCTGGTCTGATTGGCGTTAGCTCCTACAATGAGCAGTTCTTC. It codes for CSAGLIGVSSYNEQFF.

The chain is built from TRBV7-2 and TRBJ2-1; D is unresolved. The V end lost 2 bases, the J end lost 15 bases, and 14 bases lay between the germline ends. Germline assignment: CDR1 SGHTA and CDR2 FQGNSA. This CDR3 comprises 12 residues. CDR3 sequence: CASSLNGPPPFF. Written as DNA, the CDR3 is TGTGCCAGCAGCTTAAACGGCCCCCCTCCGTTCTTC.

This clonotype was recorded at least ten times. The rearrangement joins TRBV5-1 to TRBJ2-3; weak D call: TRBD2 (5 bases). The CDR3 has 15 amino acids. Trimming left V 1 base short and J 3 bases short, with 12 bases between. Per the germline V gene, CDR1 is SGHRS and CDR2 is YFSETQ. The CDR3 loop is CASSLRGVSTDTQYF. The CDR3, as DNA: TGCGCCAGCAGCTTGCGGGGAGTGTCAACAGATACGCAGTATTTT.

The chain has TRBV5-1 and TRBJ2-3; 9 bases align to TRBD2. V was clipped by 0 bases and J by 2 bases; unmatched bases: 7. Germline values: CDR1 SGHRS, CDR2 YFSETQ. The CDR3 extends over 17 amino acids. CDR3 residues: CASSLDSLAGLTDTQYF. The CDR3 DNA follows: TGCGCCAGCAGCTTGGATTCGCTAGCGGGGCTCACAGATACGCAGTATTTT.

The chain links TRBV6-5 to TRBJ2-5; tentative D call: TRBD2 (6 bases). Trimming removed 1 base at V and 3 bases at J, with 21 bases between. The CDR3 sequence is 18 residues long. Germline CDR1 and CDR2: MNHEY and SVGAGI. The CDR3 is CASSYWGLSRNPKETQYF. The DNA for the CDR3 is TGTGCCAGCAGTTACTGGGGACTCAGTCGTAATCCTAAAGAGACCCAGTACTTC.

This clonotype was recorded a few times. The J gene is TRBJ2-1, the V gene TRBV7-2, with 8 bases matching TRBD2. This CDR3 region has 16 residues. CDR1 is SGHTA, CDR2 FQGNSA, per germline. The V gene end was trimmed by 2 bases and the J gene end by 8 bases; junction bases not matched to a gene: 11. CDR3 amino acids: CASSLLRGGPGDEQFF. CDR3 in DNA: TGTGCCAGCAGCTTATTACGGGGGGGACCCGGGGATGAGCAGTTCTTC. Supplemented by reference TRBV7-2 and TRBJ2-1, the full variable domain reads GAGVSQSPSNKVTEKGKDVELRCDPISGHTALYWYRQSLGQGLEFLIYFQGNSAPDKSGLPSDRFSAERTGGSVSTLTIQRTQQEDSAVYLCASSLLRGGPGDEQFFGPGTRLTVL.

This chain links TRBV5-1 with TRBJ2-4; D possibly matches TRBD1 or TRBD2 (6 bases each). The V gene lost 0 bases and the J gene lost 13 bases, with 17 bases spanning the gap. This CDR3 contains 14 residues. The germline V gene encodes CDR1 SGHRS and CDR2 YFSETQ. CDR3 amino acids: CASSLVAGEAKQYF. The CDR3 DNA follows: TGCGCCAGCAGCTTGGTCGCAGGGGAGGCAAAGCAGTACTTC.

Note on this clonotype: This may be a read error: a much more frequent sequence differs by one nucleotide. The rearrangement links TRBV29-1 to TRBJ2-7; D gene unclear. V was cut by 4 bases and J by 6 bases, with 16 bases left in between. The CDR3 totals 13 residues. Per the germline V gene, CDR1 is SQVTM and CDR2 is ANQGSEA. The CDR3 loop is CSVALDPCGEQYF. DNA of the CDR3: TGCAGCGTTGCGCTGGACCCATGCGGCGAGCAGTACTTC.

V usage is TRBV5-1 and J usage is TRBJ1-2; possibly TRBD1 for D (5 bases). Trimming took 4 bases from V and 2 from J, leaving 15 bases between them. The CDR3 has 15 residues. Germline CDR1 reads SGHRS; CDR2 reads YFSETQ. CDR3 bases: TGCGCCAGCAGCCAGGCCAGTCGGGGGAACTATGGCTACACCTTC. Encoded protein: CASSQASRGNYGYTF.

This chain links TRBV12-3 or TRBV12-4 with TRBJ2-3, with D uncertain. There are 12 residues in the CDR3. V was pared by 6 bases and J by 5 bases, with 9 bases between. The CDR3 nucleotides are TGTGCCAGCAGGGTCAGGAGAGATACGCAGTATTTT. Translated, it gives CASRVRRDTQYF.

In this sample, this clonotype turned up a few times. V is TRBV11-2 and J is TRBJ1-2; D remains unclear. Trimming removed 5 bases at V and 7 bases at J, with 11 bases between. CDR3 length: 12 residues. Germline loops: CDR1 SGHAT, CDR2 FQNNGV. The CDR3 loop reads CASSPQAFGYTF. As DNA, the CDR3 is TGTGCCAGCAGCCCCCAGGCGTTTGGCTACACCTTC. Using reference TRBV11-2 and TRBJ1-2 for the parts outside the CDR3, the full variable domain is EAGVAQSPRYKIIEKRQSVAFWCNPISGHATLYWYQQILGQGPKLLIQFQNNGVVDDSQLPKDRFSAERLKGVDSTLKIQPAKLEDSAVYLCASSPQAFGYTFGSGTRLTVV.

The rearrangement uses TRBV29-1 and TRBJ1-2, with D possibly matching TRBD1 (6 bases). This CDR3 is 13 amino acids long. Germline loops: CDR1 SQVTM, CDR2 ANQGSEA. V dropped 4 bases and J dropped 7 bases, with 16 bases sitting between them. This chain's CDR3 is CSVVKRGQVGYTF. CDR3 nucleotide sequence: TGCAGCGTTGTGAAGCGGGGGCAGGTTGGCTACACCTTC.

DNA for the CDR3: TGTGCCAGCAAAGGCAGGGTCAAAGATACGCAGTATTTT. This sequence encodes CASKGRVKDTQYF. The V call is TRBV12-3 or TRBV12-4, the J call TRBJ2-3; D perhaps matches TRBD1 (5 bases). V was clipped by 7 bases and J by 5 bases, with 13 bases between them. The CDR3 extends over 13 amino acids.

The chain uses TRBV6-5 and TRBJ2-7, with D possibly matching TRBD2 (6 bases). The CDR3 covers 15 residues. CDR1 is MNHEY, CDR2 SVGAGI, per germline. The V and J ends lost 2 bases and 7 bases respectively, with 18 bases between them. The CDR3, as DNA: TGTGCCAGCAGTTACCGCCTAGCCAACCGGGGGGAGCAGTACTTC. Amino acids: CASSYRLANRGEQYF.